What follows describes a single TCR beta chain. The antigen this receptor binds is unknown. There are no base qualities to consult, and no much larger clone falls within one base. This sample stems from a study of T cell responses to AZD1222 COVID-19 vaccine (dated by TCRdb to the early 2020s). About the study as a whole: AZD1222 recipients whose second dose came at about 4 weeks and those whose second dose came at about 12 weeks were combined into one group, since spike-specific TCR depth and breadth did not differ between the two schedules. A total of about 240 trial participants underwent TCR sequencing, of whom about 200 received two doses of AZD1222 and some 25 received two doses of the MenACWY control vaccine. Enrollment into the trials was organized by age into subgroups of 18-55, 56-69 and 70-plus years, and those subgroups contained roughly 150, 30 and 60 TCR-sequenced participants, respectively. Broader findings and caveats from the paper: Vaccine-associated CD4 TCRs spanned the whole spike protein, with dominant responses in regions 160-218 and 743-854. Reportedly, almost half of the unique spike-specific TCRs recognized epitopes lying outside the regions that are mutated in the B.1.351 and B.1.1.7 variants. No day 14 peak-response samples were available, so repertoires were characterized only after the peak T cell response. Participants were mostly white British and included more females than males, and it was suggested by the authors that clonal diversity may have been underestimated. The 56-69-year group was small, and its depth increase did not reach significance, likely because of low power. Only five to seven AZD1222 recipients were SARS-CoV-2 seropositive at baseline, limiting conclusions about previously exposed vaccinees. A significant rise in spike-specific TCR breadth and depth was observed after two AZD1222 doses relative to day 0 and relative to MenACWY recipients.

V gives up 0 bases and J gives up 1 base, and the segment between their germline ends measures 7 bases. Reading the germline V gene gives CDR1 SGDLS and CDR2 YYNGEE. The CDR3 spans 15 residues, from the cysteine through the phenylalanine. Just CDR3 DNA is preserved here, 45 bases in frame from base 1. The CDR3 regions of human TCRbeta chains were analyzed by immunosequencing. The paper's processing steps were these. Repertoire TCRs were matched against a reference library of SARS-CoV-2-specific TCRs generated with the MIRA antigen-specificity platform. Breadth meant the fraction of unique TCRs that were SARS-CoV-2-associated, whereas depth meant the fraction of total T cells that were SARS-CoV-2-associated. Using the MIRA data, each spike-specific TCR was mapped to the spike region that the TCR reacts to and placed in a CD4 or CD8 class. Log10-transformed breadth and depth values were compared by one-way ANOVA with Sidak's multiple comparisons tests. Drawn from immuneACCESS, this table holds only the in-frame rearrangements with V and J called that TCRdb kept. Clones are partly lost; checked studies trace under half to an unresolved V gene and leave the rest unexplained. The V and J calls and the clone size are those of that table, but D and trimming were determined from the DNA. Counted in this sample were approximately 73,000 clones; around four fifths of them appeared once. The top ten constitute approximately 2.8% of the sample.

The sample's time point label is to be understood as: baseline before first vaccination. Samples from vaccinated people were obtained from the UK trials COV001 and COV002, which included a single-blind randomized controlled phase 2/3 trial of AZD1222 (ChAdOx1 nCoV-19) in healthy adults. Trial participant PBMC samples were collected at day 0 and day 28 after the second dose for TCRbeta chain sequencing. Recombination joined TRBV9 with TRBJ1-4; possibly the D gene is TRBD1, per 5 matching bases. The sample was peripheral blood, taken on day 0 of AZD1222 vaccination. The receptor's source is an adult in good health. Here is the DNA: TGTGCCAGCAGCGTAGAAGGGGTAACTAATGAAAAACTGTTTTTT. This gives the protein CASSVEGVTNEKLFF.